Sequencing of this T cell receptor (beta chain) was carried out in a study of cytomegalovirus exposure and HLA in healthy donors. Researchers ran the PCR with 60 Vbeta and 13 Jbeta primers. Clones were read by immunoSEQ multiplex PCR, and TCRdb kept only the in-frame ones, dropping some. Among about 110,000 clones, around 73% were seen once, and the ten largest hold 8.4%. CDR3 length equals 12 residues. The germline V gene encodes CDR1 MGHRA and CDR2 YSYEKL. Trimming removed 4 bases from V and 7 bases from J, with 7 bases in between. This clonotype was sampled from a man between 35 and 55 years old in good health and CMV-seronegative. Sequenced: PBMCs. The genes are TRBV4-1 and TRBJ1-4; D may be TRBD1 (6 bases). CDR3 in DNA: TGCGCCAGCAGCCTGGGGGCTGAAAAACTGTTTTTT. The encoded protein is CASSLGAEKLFF.